This record covers a single T cell receptor beta chain. This clonotype has at least ten counts. Its antigen remains undetermined. One base away there is no much larger clone; base qualities are not given. Library preparation employed PCR. These reads were obtained on an Illumina HiSeq 2500. To normalize quantification of the TCRbeta repertoire, the TCR libraries were built with molecular barcoding that relied on unique molecular identifiers. Clones were called with MiXCR by TCRdb after fastp trimmed the public reads at Q25, and only in-frame beta chains were retained. Rows matching on CDR3 protein sequence are summarized as one entry with the most common DNA and genes. The sample table contains 440,000 or so distinct CDR3 sequences; only one count was recorded for 43% of them. 27% of the sample goes to the ten largest clones. These data belong to a study of T-cell reconstitution after alpha-beta-depleted transplantation in children (dated by TCRdb to about 2016). Regarding the complete study: T-cell immune reconstitution after TCRalphabeta/CD19-depleted allogeneic hematopoietic cell transplantation in children was quantitatively tracked in the study by means of TCR repertoire profiling.

Findings and caveats that apply to the study as a whole: Over the following months the frequencies of hyperexpanded clones went down, and after one year T-cell counts and TCRbeta diversity were mostly credited to newly produced T cells. The high TCRbeta diversity at day 60 in some patients was ascribed to recipient T cells and intrathymic progenitors that had survived conditioning. The apparently early alphabetaT-cell count recovery about two months after transplant was reportedly dependent on only several hundred rapidly expanded clones derived from non-depleted graft cells.

Based on the germline V gene, the CDR1 and CDR2 sequences are SGHTA and FQGNSA. V lost 2 bases and J lost 1 base; the stretch between them is 11 bases long. Measured from the cysteine to the phenylalanine, the CDR3 is 15 residues long. Just CDR3 DNA is preserved here, 45 bases in frame from base 1. The meaning of the sample's treatment or condition label: allogeneic hematopoietic cell transplantation with graft depleted of TCRalphabeta T cells and CD19 B cells. The transplant recipients were children given TCRalphabeta/CD19-depleted allogeneic hematopoietic cell grafts. The V and J genes are TRBV7-2 and TRBJ2-5; the D call is possibly TRBD1 or TRBD2, each sharing 5 bases. This TCR was recovered from a girl aged 2-10 years with aplastic anemia, due to receive a stem cell transplant. Sample: PBMCs, taken before TCRalphabeta/CD19-depleted stem cell transplant. CDR3 loop: CASSLSGPTQETQYF. The nucleotides read TGTGCCAGCAGCTTATCGGGACCCACCCAAGAGACCCAGTACTTC.